The 4 T cell receptor beta chains below were found in one sample sequenced in a study of shared clonotypes between healthy human individuals. Only CD45RO-negative cells positively selected for CCR7 counted as naive CD8 cells, so terminally differentiated effector memory CD45RA+ cells were excluded. Libraries were prepared by immunoSEQ multiplex PCR; TCRdb keeps only in-frame clonotypes and omits some of them. In the table there are millions of clones, approximately 94% of which are singletons. Input material: naive CD8+ T cells from PBMCs. The receptor set was obtained from a man between 18 and 29 years old in good health. Some clones in this sample may be carry-over from other donors' samples.

The CDR3, as DNA: TGTGCCAGCAGCCTCTACCTGGGGTACGAGCAGTACTTC. Its protein is CASSLYLGYEQYF. V and J are TRBV7-9 and TRBJ2-7; no firm D call. V dropped 5 bases and J dropped 4 bases, with 12 bases sitting between them. The CDR3 spans 13 residues. Germline CDR1 is SEHNR and CDR2 is FQNEAQ (reference sequence).

The chain couples TRBV6-5 to TRBJ2-1, with a weak D call TRBD1 (5 bases). From germline, CDR1 is MNHEY and CDR2 SVGAGI. The CDR3 is made up of 16 amino acids. The germline V and J ends were trimmed by 2 bases and 8 bases, with 19 bases remaining between them. CDR3 amino acids: CASSYPNGQGGDEQFF. Here the CDR3 DNA reads TGTGCCAGCAGTTACCCCAATGGACAAGGCGGTGATGAGCAGTTCTTC.

This chain joins TRBV13 and TRBJ2-4, with D perhaps TRBD1 (6 bases). V gave up 6 bases and J gave up 1 base, with 10 bases separating them. From germline, CDR1 is PRHDT and CDR2 FYEKMQ (reference sequence). The CDR3 has 14 residues. DNA for the CDR3: TGTGCCAGCAGTTACAGGGCCGCCAAAAACATTCAGTACTTC. It is translated as CASSYRAAKNIQYF.

This chain joins TRBV10-3 and TRBJ1-4; 7 bases line up with TRBD1. Unmatched junction bases numbered 9, after V lost 3 bases and J lost 8 bases. This CDR3 comprises 15 residues. Germline loops: CDR1 ENHRY, CDR2 SYGVKD. In DNA form, the CDR3 reads TGTGCCATCAGTGACCCCCGACAGGGTTACGAAAAACTGTTTTTT. It yields the protein CAISDPRQGYEKLFF.